These T cell receptor beta chains were read from a single sample in a study of shared clonotypes between healthy human individuals. Sequencing was performed with immunoSEQ multiplex PCR; in TCRdb, only in-frame clones are kept and a portion is missing. Of more than 500,000 clones in the sample, 95% to 96% are singletons; the top ten hold about 0.064%. Sequencing was done on a sample of naive CD4+ T cells sorted from blood. The receptors were gathered from a woman under 40 in good health. CDR3s include the opening cysteine and the closing phenylalanine or tryptophan. A D gene is named only where the DNA matches it firmly. Some rows mark clone size as missing; the rest say once, few, many or name a class of expanded clone.

d_call j_call clone_size v_call cdr3_nt cdr3_aa
TRBD2 TRBJ2-1 - TRBV5-4 TGTGCCAGCAGCCCTGGGACTAGCGGGAGGTATACTGAGCAGTTCTTC CASSPGTSGRYTEQFF
TRBD1 TRBJ2-7 - TRBV19 TGTGCCAGTAGTAAAAGGGGGCCCTCCTCCTACGAGCAGTACTTC CASSKRGPSSYEQYF
TRBD1 TRBJ1-5 - TRBV7-2 TGTGCCAGCAGCAAAACAGGGGGTAATCAGCCCCAGCATTTT CASSKTGGNQPQHF
- TRBJ2-6 - TRBV5-6 TGTGCCAGCAGCTTCATCAGGGGTGGGGCCAACGTCCTGACTTTC CASSFIRGGANVLTF
TRBD1 TRBJ1-4 - TRBV5-1 TGCGCCAGCAGCTTGGCCGGACAGGATAATGAAAAACTGTTTTTT CASSLAGQDNEKLFF
TRBD1 TRBJ1-1 - TRBV6-5 TGTGCCAGCGGAGGGACAGGGTGGAACACTGAAGCTTTCTTT CASGGTGWNTEAFF
- TRBJ2-6 - TRBV18 TGTGCCAGCTCACCCTACGTAGGGACCGAGAACTCTGGGGCCAACGTCCTGACTTTC CASSPYVGTENSGANVLTF
- TRBJ1-5 - TRBV5-8 TGTGCCAGCAGCCTACATATCCGAGGGCAGCCCCAGCATTTT CASSLHIRGQPQHF
- TRBJ2-1 - TRBV5-1 TGCGCCACCCGAGACCTCAATGAGCAGTTCTTC CATRDLNEQFF
- TRBJ1-1 - TRBV18 TGTGCCAGCTCACCCCTTTTCGGGGGGAATACCATGAACACTGAAGCTTTCTTT CASSPLFGGNTMNTEAFF
- TRBJ1-1 - TRBV19 TGTGCCAGTAGAAGGGGGACCAATCCTTCGAACACTGAAGCTTTCTTT CASRRGTNPSNTEAFF
- TRBJ1-1 - TRBV7-2 TGTGCCAGCAGCTTGGGACAGAACACTGAAGCTTTCTTT CASSLGQNTEAFF
TRBD1 TRBJ1-2 - TRBV5-1 TGCGCCAGCAGCCTCGGGACAGACCTTAACTATGGCTACACCTTC CASSLGTDLNYGYTF
- TRBJ2-7 - TRBV5-1 TGCGCCAGCAGCTGGAAACCGGTGGGCGAGCAGTACTTC CASSWKPVGEQYF
TRBD1 TRBJ1-3 - TRBV28 TGTGCCAGCATTCTACCCGCGGGGACAGACTCTGGAAACACCATATATTTT CASILPAGTDSGNTIYF
TRBD1 TRBJ2-3 once TRBV5-4 TGTGCCAGCAGCTTGCAGGGGGCGGCAGATACGCAGTATTTT CASSLQGAADTQYF
- TRBJ2-7 - TRBV7-8 TGTGCCAGCAGCTTCTCCGGGACCCCCGGCTACGAGCAGTACTTC CASSFSGTPGYEQYF
- TRBJ2-3 - TRBV10-3 TGTGCCATCAGTGATGGGGCCAGCACAGATACGCAGTATTTT CAISDGASTDTQYF
TRBD2 TRBJ2-7 few TRBV9 TGTGCCAGCAGCGTAGGTAGCGGGAGGGCCTACGAGCAGTACTTC CASSVGSGRAYEQYF
TRBD1 TRBJ1-1 - TRBV28 TGTGCCAGCAGTCCCGGGACAGGGTTTGGTGAAGCTTTCTTT CASSPGTGFGEAFF
- TRBJ2-3 - TRBV7-3 TGTGCCAGCAGCTTAACGGGTTGGGCAGATACGCAGTATTTT CASSLTGWADTQYF
TRBD2 TRBJ2-1 - TRBV5-1 TGCGCCAGCAGCCCCGCCTTAACTAGCGGGAGGGCAAATGAGCAGTTCTTC CASSPALTSGRANEQFF
- TRBJ2-3 - TRBV18 TGTGCCAGCTCACCCACGCTCCCCGCGGATACGCAGTATTTT CASSPTLPADTQYF
- TRBJ2-7 - TRBV6-5 TGTGCCAGCAGTCCAATCCCCGAGCAGTACTTC CASSPIPEQYF
TRBD1 TRBJ2-7 - TRBV6-5 TGTGCCAGCAGGAGAGGGCAGGGGGCGACCTACGAGCAGTACTTC CASRRGQGATYEQYF
TRBD2 TRBJ2-3 - TRBV29-1 TGCAGCGCACAGGCTTTCAGGACTAGCGGGAGGACAGATACGCAGTATTTT CSAQAFRTSGRTDTQYF
- TRBJ2-7 - TRBV28 TGTGCCAGCAGTTCGGAGGGGGAGAGGGCAGGCGAGCAGTACTTC CASSSEGERAGEQYF
- TRBJ1-5 - TRBV6-1 TGTGCCAGCGCCCTTTGGGGGAGCAATCAGCCCCAGCATTTT CASALWGSNQPQHF
TRBD2 TRBJ2-7 - TRBV6-1 TGTGCCAGCAGACCACTAGCGGGAGCCTCCTACGAGCAGTACTTC CASRPLAGASYEQYF
- TRBJ1-1 - TRBV7-6 TGTGCCAGCAGCTTAGTTCGGGGCGCGGATACTGAAGCTTTCTTT CASSLVRGADTEAFF
- TRBJ1-1 - TRBV2 TGTGCCAGCAGAGCGAACGGGAAAGCTGAAGCTTTCTTT CASRANGKAEAFF
TRBD2 TRBJ2-3 - TRBV27 TGTGCCAGCAGTGGGCTAGCGGGAGCCGCAGATACGCAGTATTTT CASSGLAGAADTQYF
- TRBJ2-7 - TRBV11-3 TGTGCCAGCAGCTTTCGCCCGTCCTACGAGCAGTACTTC CASSFRPSYEQYF
- TRBJ2-5 - TRBV2 TGTGCCAGCAGTCCGACGGAACACGTTAGGACCCAGTACTTC CASSPTEHVRTQYF
- TRBJ1-1 - TRBV7-9 TGTGCCAGCAGCCCCCGTTGGGGGGCGACGGAGAGGTTGGCTGAAGCTTTCTTT CASSPRWGATERLAEAFF
- TRBJ1-1 - TRBV7-8 TGTGCCAGCAGCTTTTCCCCGAGAGGGGCGAACACTGAAGCTTTCTTT CASSFSPRGANTEAFF
TRBD1 TRBJ1-5 - TRBV5-4 TGTGCCAGCAGCCTACAGGGGAGCAATCAGCCCCAGCATTTT CASSLQGSNQPQHF
- TRBJ2-7 - TRBV28 TGTGCCAGCAGTTTGGACGGAAACTACGAGCAGTACTTC CASSLDGNYEQYF
- TRBJ1-4 once TRBV6-5 TGTGCCAGCAGTATTGGTTCGGGAAAACTGTTTTTT CASSIGSGKLFF
- TRBJ2-7 - TRBV5-4 TGTGCCAGCAGCCCTAAGGGAGCGGTGAGCTCCTACGAGCAGTACTTC CASSPKGAVSSYEQYF
TRBD1 TRBJ1-1 - TRBV6-6 TGTGCCAGCAGTTACGACAGGGTCACTGAAGCTTTCTTT CASSYDRVTEAFF
- TRBJ2-4 - TRBV2 TGTGCCAGCAGAATGGGGACACTACAAAACATTCAGTACTTC CASRMGTLQNIQYF
- TRBJ2-6 - TRBV5-8 TGTGCCAGCAGCTTGGGTCGCGGGTATGGTGGGGCCAACGTCCTGACTTTC CASSLGRGYGGANVLTF
TRBD1 TRBJ2-7 - TRBV27 TGTGCCAGCAGTCGCACCGGGACAGGGACCTACGAGCAGTACTTC CASSRTGTGTYEQYF
- TRBJ1-5 - TRBV18 TGTGCCAGCTCACCAGGGGGCCCTCAGCCCCAGCATTTT CASSPGGPQPQHF
- TRBJ2-1 - TRBV7-8 TGTGCCAGCAGCTACCGGGACGTTAACAATGAGCAGTTCTTC CASSYRDVNNEQFF
- TRBJ2-1 - TRBV4-1 TGCGCCAGCAGCCACCCCAACAGGAGTTTTTACAATGAGCAGTTCTTC CASSHPNRSFYNEQFF
- TRBJ1-2 - TRBV20-1 TGCAGCTTAAACGGCGGCGGTGGCTACACCTTC CSLNGGGGYTF